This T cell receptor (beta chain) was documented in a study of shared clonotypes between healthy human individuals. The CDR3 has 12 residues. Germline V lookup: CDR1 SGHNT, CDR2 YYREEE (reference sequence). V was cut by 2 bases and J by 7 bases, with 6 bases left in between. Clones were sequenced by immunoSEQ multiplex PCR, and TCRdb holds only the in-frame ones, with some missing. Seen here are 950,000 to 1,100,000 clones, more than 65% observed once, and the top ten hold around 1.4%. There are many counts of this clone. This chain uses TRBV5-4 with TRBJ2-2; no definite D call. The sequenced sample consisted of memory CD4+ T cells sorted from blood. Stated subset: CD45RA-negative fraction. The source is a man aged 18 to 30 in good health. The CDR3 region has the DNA TGTGCCAGCAGCTTCCGATACGGGGAGCTGTTTTTT. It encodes CASSFRYGELFF.